These 17 T cell receptor beta chains share one sample of origin, sequenced in a study of blood T cell repertoires in COVID-19. Repertoires were generated with immunoSEQ multiplex PCR, while TCRdb's copy carries only in-frame clones and drops some. Here the sample spans 140,000 to 150,000 clones, 84% being singletons. Sequencing used peripheral blood. The source is a human donor in a cohort sampled during active COVID-19.

This clone was seen only a few times. The chain recombines TRBV30 with TRBJ1-5, with D maybe TRBD1 (6 bases). The V end was cut by 0 bases, the J end by 6 bases, with 15 bases between. Germline CDR1 reads GTSNPN; CDR2 reads SVGIG (reference sequence). The CDR3 totals 15 residues. The CDR3 here is CAWSVSGGRVQPQHF. The CDR3 nucleotides read TGTGCCTGGAGTGTCAGCGGGGGGCGAGTTCAGCCCCAGCATTTT.

The chain carries TRBV2 and TRBJ2-7; D is possibly TRBD2 (7 bases). In germline, CDR1 is SNHLY, CDR2 FYNNEI. The CDR3 has 14 amino acids. Trimming took off 2 bases at V and 6 bases at J, with 14 bases between the two ends. CDR3 DNA sequence: TGTGCCAGCAGTGAACTCCAGGGAGGGGGCGAGCAGTACTTC. Amino acid sequence: CASSELQGGGEQYF.

The V call is TRBV25-1, the J call TRBJ1-2, with TRBD1 as a possible D gene (6 bases). This CDR3 contains 15 residues. V lost 3 bases to trimming and J lost 4 bases, with 15 bases between them. The germline V gene has CDR1 MGHDK and CDR2 SYGVNS. In nucleotides, the CDR3 is TGTGCCAGCAGTGATACGGGAAGACAGGCCTATGGCTACACCTTC. Translated, it gives CASSDTGRQAYGYTF.

This clone was detected only a few times. J is TRBJ2-1 and V is TRBV5-1, with D possibly being TRBD1 (5 bases). CDR3 length: 14 residues. Trimming pared 0 bases from V and 6 bases from J, leaving 10 bases between. The germline gives CDR1 SGHRS, CDR2 YFSETQ. The CDR3 bases are TGCGCCAGCAGCTTGGGACAGCTCTCCAATGAGCAGTTCTTC. It codes for CASSLGQLSNEQFF.

The chain links TRBV7-2 to TRBJ2-3, with 14 bases identical to TRBD2. This CDR3 is 17 amino acids long. V was clipped by 1 base and J by 2 bases; unmatched bases: 2. From germline, CDR1 is SGHTA and CDR2 FQGNSA. The DNA for the CDR3 is TGTGCCAGCAGCTTAGTGGGACTAGCGGGGGCCACAGATACGCAGTATTTT. Its translation is CASSLVGLAGATDTQYF.

The chain links TRBV5-1 to TRBJ2-1, with D perhaps TRBD2 (5 bases). Trimming stripped 1 base from V and 9 bases from J, with 11 bases between. Germline V gene sequence: CDR1 SGHRS, CDR2 YFSETQ. The CDR3 covers 13 residues. The CDR3 loop reads CASSLSNSGEQFF. DNA of the CDR3: TGCGCCAGCAGCTTGTCAAACAGCGGTGAGCAGTTCTTC.

This clone was recorded only once. The V call is TRBV5-4, the J call TRBJ2-7, with TRBD2 matching over 7 bases. The V gene's germline CDR1 is SGHNT and CDR2 YYREEE (reference sequence). V was pared by 0 bases and J by 3 bases, with 0 bases of the junction left unmatched. CDR3 length: 13 amino acids. The CDR3: CASSLGGGYEQYF. CDR3 coding DNA: TGTGCCAGCAGCTTGGGGGGGGGCTACGAGCAGTACTTC.

This clone was picked up one time. V is TRBV7-2 and J is TRBJ2-1; 9 bases align to TRBD2. This CDR3 is built from 16 residues. Germline values: CDR1 SGHTA, CDR2 FQGNSA. Trimming at V came to 1 base and at J to 9 bases, leaving 10 bases not matched to a gene. The CDR3 spells CASSLVSGGGDFEQFF. CDR3 in DNA: TGTGCCAGCAGCTTAGTCTCGGGCGGGGGGGACTTTGAGCAGTTCTTC.

The V gene is TRBV7-6, the J gene TRBJ1-3; D perhaps matches TRBD1 (6 bases). Deletions cut 0 bases from V and 13 bases from J, with 31 bases between. Germline V lookup: CDR1 SGHVS, CDR2 FNYEAQ. The CDR3 is 19 residues long. The CDR3 reads CASSLASRGYAAVPPKIYF. CDR3 coding DNA: TGTGCCAGCAGCTTAGCGTCCAGGGGTTATGCCGCGGTCCCCCCGAAGATATATTTT.

V and J are TRBV2 and TRBJ2-7, with 10 positions matching TRBD2. V shed 7 bases, J shed 5 bases, and the junction held 8 bases outside the gene matches. The CDR3 has 14 residues. Germline V gene lookup returns CDR1 SNHLY and CDR2 FYNNEI. The CDR3 here is CASTPIAGGHEQYF. Written as DNA, the CDR3 is TGTGCCAGCACCCCCATAGCGGGGGGACACGAGCAGTACTTC.

The V gene is TRBV7-2, the J gene TRBJ2-4; D possibly corresponds to TRBD1 (6 bases). CDR3 length: 13 residues. CDR1 and CDR2 from the germline V gene are SGHTA and FQGNSA. V lost 2 bases to trimming and J lost 16 bases, with 18 bases between them. The CDR3, as DNA: TGTGCCAGCAGCTTACACAGGGCCCTTCCAATCTACTTC. Translating gives CASSLHRALPIYF. The variable domain in full, with the rest retrieved from reference TRBV7-2 and TRBJ2-4, is GAGVSQSPSNKVTEKGKDVELRCDPISGHTALYWYRQSLGQGLEFLIYFQGNSAPDKSGLPSDRFSAERTGGSVSTLTIQRTQQEDSAVYLCASSLHRALPIYFGAGTRLSVL.

The CDR3: CASSSLQGFHEQYF. In nucleotides, the CDR3 is TGTGCCAGCAGCTCATTACAGGGTTTCCACGAGCAGTACTTC. The V and J genes are TRBV3-1 (or the pseudogene TRBV3-2) and TRBJ2-7, with a weak D call TRBD1 (6 bases). In germline, CDR1 is LGHDT, CDR2 YNNKEL (reference sequence). This CDR3 has 14 amino acids. The V gene lost 5 bases and the J gene lost 5 bases, with 16 bases spanning the gap.

The chain couples TRBV11-1 to TRBJ2-1; 9 positions agree with TRBD1. Germline V gene lookup returns CDR1 SGHAT and CDR2 FQDESV (reference sequence). V was clipped by 5 bases and J by 0 bases; unmatched bases: 5. The CDR3 totals 16 residues. The CDR3 reads CASSRDRVGSYNEQFF. The CDR3 region has the DNA TGTGCCAGCAGCCGGGACAGGGTGGGCTCCTACAATGAGCAGTTCTTC.

CDR3 sequence: CASSPDRVNTGELFF. The DNA for the CDR3 is TGTGCCAGCAGCCCGGACAGGGTGAACACCGGGGAGCTGTTTTTT. V gene TRBV6-6 combines with J gene TRBJ2-2; 8 nucleotides agree with TRBD1. With V trimmed by 6 bases and J by 1 base, 4 bases remained unmatched. The CDR3 has 15 amino acids. From germline, CDR1 is MNHNY and CDR2 SVGAGI (reference sequence).

This clone was seen only once. The rearrangement joins TRBV27 to TRBJ2-1; D uncertain. Trimming removed 4 bases at V and 5 bases at J, with 15 bases between. The CDR3 has 15 residues. Germline assignment: CDR1 MNHEY and CDR2 SMNVEV (reference sequence). The CDR3 loop is CASSSQVVQNNEQFF. The CDR3 DNA reads as TGTGCCAGCAGTTCCCAAGTGGTCCAGAACAATGAGCAGTTCTTC.

The rearrangement uses TRBV5-1 and TRBJ1-4, with 7 bases that match TRBD1. Germline V gene sequence: CDR1 SGHRS, CDR2 YFSETQ. The CDR3 covers 16 residues. The V segment lost 4 bases and the J segment 5 bases; nucleotides outside the gene matches: 11. CDR3 sequence reads: CASSPGTARGNEKLFF. CDR3 coding DNA: TGCGCCAGCAGCCCCGGGACAGCGCGGGGCAATGAAAAACTGTTTTTT. The full variable domain, its missing parts supplied by reference TRBV5-1 and TRBJ1-4, is KAGVTQTPRYLIKTRGQQVTLSCSPISGHRSVSWYQQTPGQGLQFLFEYFSETQRNKGNFPGRFSGRQFSNSRSEMNVSTLELGDSALYLCASSPGTARGNEKLFFGSGTQLSVL.

The count of this clone is one. This sequence joins TRBV6-6 and TRBJ1-3, with 11 positions matching TRBD1. Trimming removed 7 bases from V and 4 bases from J; junction bases left unmatched: 6. This CDR3 has 15 amino acids. Germline lookup yields CDR1 MNHNY and CDR2 SVGAGI (reference sequence). This CDR3 is CASTRGQGGGNTIYF. In DNA, the CDR3 is TGTGCCAGCACCCGGGGACAGGGGGGGGGAAACACCATATATTTT.